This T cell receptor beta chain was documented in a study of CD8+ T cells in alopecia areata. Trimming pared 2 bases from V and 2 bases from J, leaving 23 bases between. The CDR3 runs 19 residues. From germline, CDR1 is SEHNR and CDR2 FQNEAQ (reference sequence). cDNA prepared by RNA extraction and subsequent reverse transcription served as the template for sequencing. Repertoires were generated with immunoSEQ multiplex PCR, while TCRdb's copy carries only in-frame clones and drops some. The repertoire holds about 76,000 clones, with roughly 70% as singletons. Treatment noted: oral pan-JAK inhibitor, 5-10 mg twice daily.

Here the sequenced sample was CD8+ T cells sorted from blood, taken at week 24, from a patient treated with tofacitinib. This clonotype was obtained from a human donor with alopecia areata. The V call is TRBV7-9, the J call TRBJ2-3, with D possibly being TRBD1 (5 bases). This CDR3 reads CASSLSGQGGSSFTDTQYF. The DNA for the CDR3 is TGTGCCAGCAGCTTATCAGGGCAGGGTGGATCCTCGTTCACAGATACGCAGTATTTT. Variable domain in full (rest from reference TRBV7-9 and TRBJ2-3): DTGVSQNPRHKITKRGQNVTFRCDPISEHNRLYWYRQTLGQGPEFLTYFQNEAQLEKSRLLSDRFSAERPKGSFSTLEIQRTEQGDSAMYLCASSLSGQGGSSFTDTQYFGPGTRLTVL.